This T cell receptor (beta chain) was obtained from a study of control samples from healthy donors and cancer patients. Sequenced by immunoSEQ multiplex PCR; TCRdb stores in-frame clones only, minus some. Of tens of thousands of clones detected, roughly 90% appear once; the ten largest clones hold roughly 2%. Germline-derived CDR1 and CDR2 are ENHRY and SYGVKD. V lost 5 bases and J lost 10; bases outside the gene matches: 6. CDR3 length: 14 residues. The sequencing input was PBMCs. The chain links TRBV10-3 to TRBJ2-1, with 12 bases aligning to TRBD2. This clonotype was sampled from a woman aged 55-69 years with head and neck cancer. The DNA of the CDR3 is TGTGCCATCAGTCGACTAGCGGGAGACCGAGAGCAGTTCTTC. It codes for CAISRLAGDREQFF.